A selection of T cell receptor beta chains follows, all from one sample in a study of naive and memory T cell subsets. TCRdb fed the 5' RACE reads into MiXCR, producing one record per CDR3 protein. The table records more than 60,000 distinct CDR3 sequences, less than 10% of them present only once. The receptors come from a female donor in good health. The CDR3 runs from the conserved cysteine through the conserved F or W. Each record gives: CDR3 protein, CDR3 DNA, J gene, D gene, V gene, clone size. D genes are given only for firm matches. A row's size may be missing; if present it is once, few, many or a size class.

cdr3_aa: CATGRGNEQFF; cdr3_nt: TGTGCTACGGGGCGGGGGAATGAGCAGTTCTTC; j_call: TRBJ2-1; d_call: TRBD2; v_call: TRBV28; clone_size: few
cdr3_aa: CASKPAGINQPQHF; cdr3_nt: TGTGCCAGCAAACCCGCTGGGATCAATCAGCCCCAGCATTTT; j_call: TRBJ1-5; d_call: -; v_call: TRBV12-3/TRBV12-4; clone_size: few
cdr3_aa: CASIIGLAAYNEQFF; cdr3_nt: TGTGCCAGCATCATCGGACTAGCGGCCTACAATGAGCAGTTCTTC; j_call: TRBJ2-1; d_call: TRBD2; v_call: TRBV2; clone_size: few
cdr3_aa: CASSSGQGARGEGQYF; cdr3_nt: TGTGCCAGCAGTTCCGGACAGGGGGCCCGCGGGGAGGGCCAGTACTTC; j_call: TRBJ2-5; d_call: TRBD1; v_call: TRBV6-6; clone_size: -
cdr3_aa: CASSQGGGDLTGELFF; cdr3_nt: TGTGCCAGCAGCCAGGGCGGGGGGGATTTAACCGGGGAGCTGTTTTTT; j_call: TRBJ2-2; d_call: TRBD2; v_call: TRBV4-2; clone_size: many
cdr3_aa: CASSPFRETRALYEQYF; cdr3_nt: TGTGCCAGCAGTCCATTCCGTGAGACTAGGGCGCTCTACGAGCAGTACTTC; j_call: TRBJ2-7; d_call: -; v_call: TRBV28; clone_size: -
cdr3_aa: CSAYPGGSTQYF; cdr3_nt: TGCAGTGCTTACCCAGGGGGCTCTACGCAGTATTTT; j_call: TRBJ2-3; d_call: TRBD1; v_call: TRBV20-1; clone_size: few
cdr3_aa: CASSQVYSYEQYF; cdr3_nt: TGTGCCAGCAGCCAAGTATACTCCTACGAGCAGTACTTC; j_call: TRBJ2-7; d_call: -; v_call: TRBV14; clone_size: -
cdr3_aa: CASRMLLGLDEQFF; cdr3_nt: TGTGCCAGCAGGATGCTCCTGGGACTCGATGAGCAGTTCTTC; j_call: TRBJ2-1; d_call: -; v_call: TRBV27; clone_size: -
cdr3_aa: CSARDPGGSNQPQHF; cdr3_nt: TGCAGTGCTAGAGATCCCGGGGGCAGCAATCAGCCCCAGCATTTT; j_call: TRBJ1-5; d_call: -; v_call: TRBV20-1; clone_size: many
cdr3_aa: CASSTTGLNEKLFF; cdr3_nt: TGCGCCAGCAGCACGACAGGCCTGAATGAAAAACTGTTTTTT; j_call: TRBJ1-4; d_call: -; v_call: TRBV5-1; clone_size: few
cdr3_aa: CASSLPGLEETQYF; cdr3_nt: TGTGCCAGCAGCTTGCCGGGACTAGAAGAGACCCAGTACTTC; j_call: TRBJ2-5; d_call: TRBD2; v_call: TRBV5-5; clone_size: many
cdr3_aa: CASSLLMDSYIPGELFF; cdr3_nt: TGCGCCAGCTCATTACTTATGGACAGTTATATCCCCGGGGAGCTGTTTTTT; j_call: TRBJ2-2; d_call: -; v_call: TRBV5-1; clone_size: few
cdr3_aa: CASSLWGARLSTDTQYF; cdr3_nt: TGTGCCAGCAGCTTATGGGGGGCGAGACTCAGCACAGATACGCAGTATTTT; j_call: TRBJ2-3; d_call: -; v_call: TRBV7-2; clone_size: few
cdr3_aa: CASSLFLAAGNTIYF; cdr3_nt: TGTGCCAGCAGTTTATTCCTGGCCGCTGGAAACACCATATATTTT; j_call: TRBJ1-3; d_call: -; v_call: TRBV28; clone_size: -
cdr3_aa: CASSVAVRAEQFF; cdr3_nt: TGTGCCAGCAGCGTAGCTGTGCGTGCTGAGCAGTTCTTC; j_call: TRBJ2-1; d_call: -; v_call: TRBV9; clone_size: many
cdr3_aa: CASNLLSGGRETQYF; cdr3_nt: TGTGCCAGCAACTTACTCTCAGGGGGCCGAGAGACCCAGTACTTC; j_call: TRBJ2-5; d_call: TRBD1; v_call: TRBV28; clone_size: few
cdr3_aa: CSADRGLGETQYF; cdr3_nt: TGCAGCGCGGACAGGGGGCTCGGAGAGACCCAGTACTTC; j_call: TRBJ2-5; d_call: TRBD1; v_call: TRBV29-1; clone_size: many
cdr3_aa: CSAEGQNGASGSYEQFF; cdr3_nt: TGCAGCGCAGAGGGGCAGAATGGGGCTAGCGGGAGTTATGAGCAGTTCTTC; j_call: TRBJ2-1; d_call: TRBD2; v_call: TRBV29-1; clone_size: -
cdr3_aa: CAISETGTRELFF; cdr3_nt: TGTGCCATCAGTGAGACCGGGACAAGGGAGCTGTTTTTT; j_call: TRBJ2-2; d_call: -; v_call: TRBV10-3; clone_size: -
cdr3_aa: CASSAGTGDGANVLTF; cdr3_nt: TGTGCCAGCAGTGCCGGGACAGGGGATGGGGCCAACGTCCTGACTTTC; j_call: TRBJ2-6; d_call: TRBD1; v_call: TRBV27; clone_size: many
cdr3_aa: CASSPIDRVGGFF; cdr3_nt: TGTGCCAGCAGCCCGATTGACAGGGTCGGGGGGTTCTTC; j_call: TRBJ2-1; d_call: -; v_call: TRBV7-9; clone_size: few
cdr3_aa: CASSSGLASTDTQYF; cdr3_nt: TGTGCCAGCAGTTCGGGACTAGCTAGCACAGATACGCAGTATTTT; j_call: TRBJ2-3; d_call: TRBD2; v_call: TRBV28; clone_size: -
cdr3_aa: CASQGNYGYTF; cdr3_nt: TGTGCCAGCCAGGGGAACTATGGCTACACCTTC; j_call: TRBJ1-2; d_call: -; v_call: TRBV2; clone_size: many
cdr3_aa: CASTLGPGMTYNEQFF; cdr3_nt: TGTGCCAGCACCCTGGGGCCAGGGATGACCTACAATGAGCAGTTCTTC; j_call: TRBJ2-1; d_call: -; v_call: TRBV27; clone_size: -
cdr3_aa: CSARGTGGPDRVVYTQYF; cdr3_nt: TGCAGTGCCAGGGGGACAGGGGGCCCCGACAGGGTGGTATATACGCAGTATTTT; j_call: TRBJ2-3; d_call: TRBD1; v_call: TRBV20-1; clone_size: -
cdr3_aa: CATSRQSSNTEAFF; cdr3_nt: TGTGCCACCAGCAGACAGTCTTCGAACACTGAAGCTTTCTTT; j_call: TRBJ1-1; d_call: -; v_call: TRBV15; clone_size: -
cdr3_aa: CASSGIGVSPLHF; cdr3_nt: TGTGCCAGCAGCGGTATTGGGGTTTCACCCCTCCACTTT; j_call: TRBJ1-6; d_call: -; v_call: TRBV6-5; clone_size: many
cdr3_aa: CASAASGGAWETQYF; cdr3_nt: TGTGCCAGCGCGGCCAGCGGGGGGGCGTGGGAGACCCAGTACTTC; j_call: TRBJ2-5; d_call: TRBD2; v_call: TRBV2; clone_size: few
cdr3_aa: CSVEGTNTGELFF; cdr3_nt: TGCAGCGTTGAGGGGACGAACACCGGGGAGCTGTTTTTT; j_call: TRBJ2-2; d_call: -; v_call: TRBV29-1; clone_size: -
cdr3_aa: CASSGQDFGNTIYF; cdr3_nt: TGTGCCAGCAGCGGACAAGATTTTGGAAACACCATATATTTT; j_call: TRBJ1-3; d_call: -; v_call: TRBV9; clone_size: many
cdr3_aa: CASSFPGTGREQYF; cdr3_nt: TGTGCCAGCAGCTTCCCCGGGACAGGGCGCGAGCAGTACTTC; j_call: TRBJ2-7; d_call: TRBD1; v_call: TRBV11-2; clone_size: many
cdr3_aa: CASGLGQGGQPQHF; cdr3_nt: TGTGCTAGTGGTTTGGGGCAGGGCGGTCAGCCCCAGCATTTT; j_call: TRBJ1-5; d_call: -; v_call: TRBV12-5; clone_size: many
cdr3_aa: CDRSYQGKTEALW; cdr3_nt: TGTGACAGAAGTTATCAGGGGAAGACTGAAGCTTTATGG; j_call: TRBJ1-1; d_call: -; v_call: TRBV6-2/TRBV6-3; clone_size: -
cdr3_aa: CASSVNRNQPQHF; cdr3_nt: TGTGCCAGCAGCGTTAACAGGAATCAGCCCCAGCATTTT; j_call: TRBJ1-5; d_call: -; v_call: TRBV6-5; clone_size: -
cdr3_aa: CACREGSRRGTTNEKLFF; cdr3_nt: TGTGCCTGCCGCGAAGGGTCGCGGCGGGGGACAACTAATGAAAAACTGTTTTTT; j_call: TRBJ1-4; d_call: -; v_call: TRBV11-2; clone_size: few
cdr3_aa: CASSPNPVNTEAFF; cdr3_nt: TGTGCCAGCAGCCCCAACCCAGTGAACACTGAAGCTTTCTTT; j_call: TRBJ1-1; d_call: -; v_call: TRBV7-2; clone_size: few
cdr3_aa: CASSRKPTNEKLFF; cdr3_nt: TGCGCCAGCAGCCGGAAACCAACTAATGAAAAACTGTTTTTT; j_call: TRBJ1-4; d_call: -; v_call: TRBV5-1; clone_size: many
cdr3_aa: CASSLLGDTEAFF; cdr3_nt: TGCGCCAGCAGCTTACTGGGGGACACTGAAGCTTTCTTT; j_call: TRBJ1-1; d_call: -; v_call: TRBV5-1; clone_size: many
cdr3_aa: CASRQIPREAEAGDEQFF; cdr3_nt: TGTGCCAGCAGACAAATTCCCCGGGAAGCGGAGGCTGGGGATGAGCAGTTCTTC; j_call: TRBJ2-1; d_call: -; v_call: TRBV7-2; clone_size: few
cdr3_aa: CASSVRSEQYF; cdr3_nt: TGTGCCAGCAGTGTTCGAAGCGAGCAGTACTTC; j_call: TRBJ2-7; d_call: -; v_call: TRBV2; clone_size: many
cdr3_aa: CASSLAGGNEQYF; cdr3_nt: TGTGCCAGCAGCTTAGCAGGGGGGAACGAGCAGTACTTC; j_call: TRBJ2-7; d_call: -; v_call: TRBV7-9; clone_size: -
cdr3_aa: CASSSGNTEAFF; cdr3_nt: TGTGCCAGCAGCTCCGGGAACACTGAAGCTTTCTTT; j_call: TRBJ1-1; d_call: -; v_call: TRBV13; clone_size: many
cdr3_aa: CASSPRGYYEQYF; cdr3_nt: TGTGCCAGCAGCCCTCGGGGCTACTACGAGCAGTACTTC; j_call: TRBJ2-7; d_call: -; v_call: TRBV13; clone_size: -
cdr3_aa: CASSRTAGAFF; cdr3_nt: TGTGCCAGCAGTCGGACCGCCGGGGCTTTCTTT; j_call: TRBJ1-1; d_call: -; v_call: TRBV2; clone_size: -
cdr3_aa: CASSPPGGHDEQYF; cdr3_nt: TGTGCCAGCAGCCCCCCAGGGGGCCACGACGAGCAGTACTTC; j_call: TRBJ2-7; d_call: TRBD1; v_call: TRBV7-9; clone_size: -
cdr3_aa: CASSPGLAGRLPPNTQYF; cdr3_nt: TGTGCCAGCAGCCCAGGACTAGCGGGGAGGCTTCCTCCCAATACGCAGTATTTT; j_call: TRBJ2-3; d_call: TRBD2; v_call: TRBV7-2; clone_size: few
cdr3_aa: CASSLVGGGAGNEQFF; cdr3_nt: TGCGCCAGCAGCTTGGTGGGCGGGGGTGCAGGAAATGAGCAGTTCTTC; j_call: TRBJ2-1; d_call: TRBD2; v_call: TRBV5-1; clone_size: -
cdr3_aa: CASSPETNTEAFF; cdr3_nt: TGTGCCAGCAGCCCTGAAACGAACACTGAAGCTTTCTTT; j_call: TRBJ1-1; d_call: -; v_call: TRBV13; clone_size: few
cdr3_aa: CASSSTGLSEKLFF; cdr3_nt: TGTGCCAGCAGCTCTACAGGTTTGAGTGAAAAACTGTTTTTT; j_call: TRBJ1-4; d_call: -; v_call: TRBV7-9; clone_size: few
cdr3_aa: CASSEGQRGNNEQFF; cdr3_nt: TGTGCCAGCAGTGAAGGCCAGCGGGGAAACAATGAGCAGTTCTTC; j_call: TRBJ2-1; d_call: TRBD2; v_call: TRBV2; clone_size: -
cdr3_aa: CASSYSRRGGQPQHF; cdr3_nt: TGTGCCAGCAGTTACTCGCGCAGGGGCGGTCAGCCCCAGCATTTT; j_call: TRBJ1-5; d_call: -; v_call: TRBV6-2/TRBV6-3; clone_size: many
cdr3_aa: CATSRDPPRGKDIQYF; cdr3_nt: TGTGCCACCAGCAGAGATCCCCCCAGGGGGAAAGACATTCAGTACTTC; j_call: TRBJ2-4; d_call: TRBD1; v_call: TRBV15; clone_size: -
cdr3_aa: CASSLGTSGQETQYF; cdr3_nt: TGTGCCAGCAGCTTGGGGACTAGCGGCCAAGAGACCCAGTACTTC; j_call: TRBJ2-5; d_call: TRBD2; v_call: TRBV7-9; clone_size: many
cdr3_aa: CASSFGGTPGTEAFF; cdr3_nt: TGTGCCAGCAGTTTTGGGGGGACCCCAGGCACTGAAGCTTTCTTT; j_call: TRBJ1-1; d_call: -; v_call: TRBV12-3/TRBV12-4; clone_size: -
cdr3_aa: CSAGQNYGYTF; cdr3_nt: TGCAGTGCCGGACAGAACTATGGCTACACCTTC; j_call: TRBJ1-2; d_call: -; v_call: TRBV20-1; clone_size: -
cdr3_aa: CASSPLPSYRPYGYTF; cdr3_nt: TGTGCCAGCAGCCCCCTCCCTTCCTACAGACCCTATGGCTACACCTTC; j_call: TRBJ1-2; d_call: -; v_call: TRBV3-1; clone_size: few
cdr3_aa: CAGPRTGPGYGYF; cdr3_nt: TGCGCCGGACCCCGGACAGGGCCAGGATACGGGTATTTT; j_call: TRBJ2-3; d_call: TRBD1; v_call: TRBV5-1; clone_size: -
cdr3_aa: CSASRDSSNTEAFF; cdr3_nt: TGCAGTGCTAGTCGGGACAGCTCGAACACTGAAGCTTTCTTT; j_call: TRBJ1-1; d_call: TRBD1; v_call: TRBV20-1; clone_size: many